The next 24 T cell receptor beta chains were all read from a single sample in a study of tissue T cells after allogeneic stem cell transplantation. Method: immunoSEQ multiplex PCR; TCRdb's copy keeps in-frame clones and lacks some. The table records about 10,000 clones, less than 65% of them present only once. This material consisted of tissue from the jejunum, taken at autopsy. The receptors shown here come from a woman aged 18 to 55 with breast cancer.

The chain joins TRBV11-1 to TRBJ2-7; the match to TRBD1 covers 8 bases. The CDR3 consists of 14 residues. The V gene end was trimmed by 7 bases and the J gene end by 0 bases; junction bases not matched to a gene: 5. Germline V gene lookup returns CDR1 SGHAT and CDR2 FQDESV (reference sequence). The CDR3 loop is CASNLGQGSYEQYF. The CDR3 DNA follows: TGTGCCAGCAACCTCGGACAGGGCTCCTACGAGCAGTACTTC.

This sequence joins TRBV4-3 and TRBJ2-5; D is possibly TRBD2 (5 bases). Per germline, CDR1 LGHNA and CDR2 YSLEER. Trimming took off 3 bases at V and 5 bases at J, with 13 bases between the two ends. The CDR3 loop spans 14 amino acids. CDR3 nucleotides: TGCGCCAGCAGCCAGGTACTAGGTTGGGAGACCCAGTACTTC. It encodes CASSQVLGWETQYF.

For the CDR3, the DNA is TGTGCCAGCAGCCCCCGAGGAGGGGCTTACCAAGAGACCCAGTACTTC. This codes for CASSPRGGAYQETQYF. The chain links TRBV28 to TRBJ2-5; weak D call: TRBD2 (6 bases). This CDR3 comprises 16 residues. Germline CDR1 MDHEN, CDR2 SYDVKM. With 6 bases removed from V and 0 bases from J, the gap between germline ends came to 17 bases.

The chain couples TRBV18 to TRBJ2-7, with D maybe TRBD1 (6 bases). The V end lost 3 bases, the J end lost 1 base, and 13 bases lay between the germline ends. CDR3 length: 15 amino acids. Looked up from germline, CDR1 is KGHSH and CDR2 is LQKENI. As DNA, the CDR3 is TGTGCCAGCTCACCGCAAGGACAGCGTTCCTACGAGCAGTACTTC. Its protein is CASSPQGQRSYEQYF.

The V and J genes are TRBV7-2 and TRBJ2-3, with D unclear. Trimming removed 3 bases from V and 0 bases from J, with 7 bases in between. CDR1 and CDR2 from the germline V gene are SGHTA and FQGNSA. The CDR3 has 14 amino acids. CDR3 sequence: CASSLGFSTDTQYF. The CDR3 DNA follows: TGTGCCAGCAGCTTGGGGTTTAGCACAGATACGCAGTATTTT.

CDR3 coding DNA: TGTGCCAGCAGTGGCAAGCCCTACGAGCAGTACTTC. Its translation is CASSGKPYEQYF. This chain connects TRBV2 to TRBJ2-7; D is unclear. The CDR3 consists of 12 residues. Trimming left V 4 bases short and J 2 bases short, with 6 bases between. From germline, CDR1 is SNHLY and CDR2 FYNNEI. The whole variable domain, filled in from reference TRBV2 and TRBJ2-7, reads EPEVTQTPSHQVTQMGQEVILRCVPISNHLYFYWYRQILGQKVEFLVSFYNNEISEKSEIFDDQFSVERPDGSNFTLKIRSTKLEDSAMYFCASSGKPYEQYFGPGTRLTVT.

The chain combines TRBV6-5 with TRBJ2-7, with D tentatively TRBD1 (5 bases). The germline V gene has CDR1 MNHEY and CDR2 SVGAGI. The CDR3 length is 15 residues. The V gene lost 2 bases and the J gene lost 3 bases, with 14 bases spanning the gap. The CDR3 region has the DNA TGTGCCAGCAGTTACCGGACACCACAAAGCTACGAGCAGTACTTC. Protein sequence: CASSYRTPQSYEQYF.

This clone was seen a few times. Sequence at one end of the junction differs from germline and may be a read error. The chain links TRBV5-4 to TRBJ1-1; TRBD1 might be the D (6 bases). CDR3 length: 13 amino acids. Germline V gives CDR1 SGHNT, CDR2 YYREEE (reference sequence). The DNA for the CDR3 is TGTGCCAGCCGAGATGGACAGAACCCTGAAGCTTTCTTT. Translated: CASRDGQNPEAFF. Complete variable domain (other parts from reference TRBV5-4 and TRBJ1-1): ETGVTQSPTHLIKTRGQQVTLRCSSQSGHNTVSWYQQALGQGPQFIFQYYREEENGRGNFPPRFSGLQFPNYSSELNVNALELDDSALYLCASRDGQNPEAFFGQGTRLTVV.

V is TRBV29-1 and J is TRBJ1-4, with no clear D. The germline CDR1 and CDR2 sequences are SQVTM and ANQGSEA. The CDR3 has 16 amino acids. With 0 bases removed from V and 6 bases from J, the gap between germline ends came to 17 bases. This CDR3 reads CSVEDRRSGAYEKLFF. CDR3 sequence (DNA): TGCAGCGTTGAAGATCGAAGGTCAGGCGCCTATGAAAAACTGTTTTTT.

In its sample, this clone ranks as medium-sized. V and J are TRBV7-3 and TRBJ2-3; 7 bases fit TRBD2. J gave up 0 bases and V 2 bases, and 2 bases lay outside the gene matches. There are 15 residues in the CDR3. The germline gives CDR1 SGHTA, CDR2 FQGTGA. As DNA, the CDR3 is TGTGCCAGCAGCTTATTGGGGGGGAGCACAGATACGCAGTATTTT. This sequence encodes CASSLLGGSTDTQYF.

V is TRBV30 and J is TRBJ1-1; D remains ambiguous. Germline V gene lookup returns CDR1 GTSNPN and CDR2 SVGIG (reference sequence). V gave up 5 bases and J gave up 1 base, with 5 bases separating them. CDR3 length: 11 residues. The CDR3 nucleotides read TGTGCCTGGCTCAGGAACACTGAAGCTTTCTTT. This gives the protein CAWLRNTEAFF. Combining the CDR3 with reference TRBV30 and TRBJ1-1 gives the whole variable domain SQTIHQWPATLVQPVGSPLSLECTVEGTSNPNLYWYRQAAGRGLQLLFYSVGIGQISSEVPQNLSASRPQDRQFILSSKKLLLSDSGFYLCAWLRNTEAFFGQGTRLTVV.

The chain links TRBV7-2 to TRBJ2-7; TRBD2 matches 10 bases. V was clipped by 5 bases and J by 2 bases; unmatched bases: 3. Per the germline V gene, CDR1 is SGHTA and CDR2 is FQGNSA. The CDR3 has 14 amino acids. The CDR3: CASSRAGGTYEQYF. As DNA, the CDR3 is TGTGCCAGCAGCAGAGCGGGGGGGACCTACGAGCAGTACTTC.

V and J are TRBV3-1 (or the pseudogene TRBV3-2) and TRBJ2-1, with 8 nucleotides matching TRBD1. The CDR3 is 14 amino acids. J gave up 6 bases and V 4 bases, and 5 bases lay outside the gene matches. The germline CDR1 and CDR2 sequences are LGHDT and YNNKEL (reference sequence). Here the CDR3 reads CASSLADRGNEQFF. The DNA of the CDR3 is TGTGCCAGCAGCCTAGCTGACAGGGGCAATGAGCAGTTCTTC.

The chain combines TRBV7-8 with TRBJ2-3, with 7 bases that match TRBD1. This CDR3 has 18 amino acids. Germline CDR1 reads SGHVS; CDR2 reads FQNEAQ. The V segment lost 0 bases and the J segment 5 bases; nucleotides outside the gene matches: 14. The CDR3 sequence: CASSLARFRGFRGDTQYF. In DNA, the CDR3 is TGTGCCAGCAGCTTAGCCCGATTCAGGGGGTTTAGGGGAGATACGCAGTATTTT.

The gene calls are TRBV7-3 and TRBJ2-3; perhaps D is TRBD1 or TRBD2 (5 bases each). The CDR3 has 19 residues. The V gene's germline CDR1 is SGHTA and CDR2 FQGTGA. Trimming left V 3 bases short and J 2 bases short, with 24 bases between. DNA for the CDR3: TGTGCCAGCAGCTTTAACGGAGCCCCACCGGGACCGGACACAGATACGCAGTATTTT. This translates into CASSFNGAPPGPDTDTQYF.

The chain has TRBV29-1 and TRBJ2-1; 7 bases agree with TRBD1. There are 13 residues in the CDR3. Germline values: CDR1 SQVTM, CDR2 ANQGSEA. V shed 3 bases and J 15 bases; nucleotides not matched to a gene: 14. The CDR3 sequence: CSVEGDSLPSGFF. The CDR3 DNA follows: TGCAGCGTTGAGGGGGACAGCCTTCCTTCGGGGTTCTTC.

This clone has a handful of counts. The rearrangement joins TRBV7-8 to TRBJ1-4; the match to TRBD1 covers 10 bases. Germline assignment: CDR1 SGHVS and CDR2 FQNEAQ. V shed 4 bases, J shed 0 bases, and the junction held 8 bases outside the gene matches. The length of the CDR3 is 18 residues. The CDR3 nucleotides are TGTGCCAGCAGCTCATTAGTAGGACAGGGGGCAACTAATGAAAAACTGTTTTTT. Its protein product is CASSSLVGQGATNEKLFF.

This clone was observed a few times. The chain carries TRBV11-1 and TRBJ1-5; no firm D call. CDR1 SGHAT and CDR2 FQDESV come from the germline V gene (reference sequence). The CDR3 has 14 amino acids. V shed 1 base and J shed 3 bases, with 7 bases lying between them. The CDR3 is CASSLDRNNQPQHF. The CDR3 DNA sequence: TGTGCCAGCAGCTTAGACCGAAACAATCAGCCCCAGCATTTT.

This chain uses TRBV29-1 with TRBJ2-3, with D unresolved. The CDR3 has 11 amino acids. CDR1 is SQVTM, CDR2 ANQGSEA, per germline. V gave up 3 bases and J gave up 2 bases, with 3 bases separating them. The CDR3 DNA is TGCAGCGTTGACAACACAGATACGCAGTATTTT. Its protein is CSVDNTDTQYF.

V is TRBV4-1 and J is TRBJ2-7; D uncertain. The germline V gene encodes CDR1 MGHRA and CDR2 YSYEKL. This CDR3 has 15 residues. The V and J ends lost 1 base and 4 bases respectively, with 14 bases between them. Here the CDR3 DNA reads TGCGCCAGCAGCCAAGTCGCACGGTCTGAGTACGAGCAGTACTTC. The encoded protein is CASSQVARSEYEQYF.

By its share, this clone is large. This CDR3 is also generated by other DNA sequences in the sample. The rearrangement uses TRBV7-2 and TRBJ1-5; tentative D call: TRBD1 (5 bases). The CDR3 consists of 15 residues. The germline V gene has CDR1 SGHTA and CDR2 FQGNSA. The ends were cut back, 1 base at V and 4 bases at J, with 11 bases in the middle. CDR3 sequence reads: CASSLDVSGNQPQHF. The DNA of the CDR3 is TGTGCCAGCAGCTTAGATGTGTCAGGGAATCAGCCCCAGCATTTT.

This clone was observed a handful of times. J is TRBJ1-2 and V is TRBV5-6; 9 bases fit TRBD1. CDR1 and CDR2 (germline): SGHDT, YYEEEE. Trimming cost V 2 bases and J 2 bases; bases outside gene matches: 1. This CDR3 region has 14 residues. CDR3 bases: TGTGCCAGCAGCTTTGACAGGGGGAACTATGGCTACACCTTC. It specifies CASSFDRGNYGYTF.

This sequence joins TRBV5-1 and TRBJ2-5; no firm D call. Looked up from germline, CDR1 is SGHRS and CDR2 is YFSETQ. Trimming stripped 4 bases from V and 0 bases from J, with 10 bases between. The CDR3 extends over 14 amino acids. The CDR3 loop is CASSLRSDQETQYF. In DNA form, the CDR3 reads TGCGCCAGCAGCCTGCGATCAGACCAAGAGACCCAGTACTTC.

V is TRBV7-2 and J is TRBJ2-2; 14 nucleotides line up with TRBD2. V was pared by 5 bases and J by 4 bases, with 9 bases of the junction left unmatched. CDR3 length: 18 residues. Germline V gene data show CDR1 as SGHTA and CDR2 as FQGNSA. CDR3 region: CASSQQGLAGEGTGELFF. CDR3 nucleotides: TGTGCCAGCAGCCAGCAGGGACTAGCGGGAGAAGGCACCGGGGAGCTGTTTTTT. Filled out from reference TRBV7-2 and TRBJ2-2, the complete variable domain reads GAGVSQSPSNKVTEKGKDVELRCDPISGHTALYWYRQSLGQGLEFLIYFQGNSAPDKSGLPSDRFSAERTGGSVSTLTIQRTQQEDSAVYLCASSQQGLAGEGTGELFFGEGSRLTVL.